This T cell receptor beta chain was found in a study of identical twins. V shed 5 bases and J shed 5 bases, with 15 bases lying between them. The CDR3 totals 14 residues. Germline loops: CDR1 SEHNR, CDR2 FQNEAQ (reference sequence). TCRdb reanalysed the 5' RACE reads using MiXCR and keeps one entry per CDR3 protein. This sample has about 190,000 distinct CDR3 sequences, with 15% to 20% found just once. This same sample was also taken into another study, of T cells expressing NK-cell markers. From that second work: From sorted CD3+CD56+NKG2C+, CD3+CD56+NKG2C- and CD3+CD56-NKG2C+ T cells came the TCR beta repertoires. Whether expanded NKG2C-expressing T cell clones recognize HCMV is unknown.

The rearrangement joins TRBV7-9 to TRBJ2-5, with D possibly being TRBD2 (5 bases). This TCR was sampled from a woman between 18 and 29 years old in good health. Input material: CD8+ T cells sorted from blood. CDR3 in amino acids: CASSHPEDWETQYF. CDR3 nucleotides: TGTGCCAGCAGCCACCCGGAGGACTGGGAGACCCAGTACTTC.